Listed below are T cell receptor beta chains from one sample, sequenced in a study of blood T cells in healthy people across ages. Each CDR3 protein gets one entry after TCRdb re-called the 5' RACE reads with MiXCR. This table holds about 800,000 distinct CDR3 sequences, over 45% found once. The sequenced sample consisted of blood. Every receptor here comes from a man aged 30 to 39 in good health. Each CDR3 is given with its conserved first and last residue. A D gene is named only where the DNA matches it firmly. Only part of the rows carry a size: once, few, many, or a class if the clone is expanded.

TRBV7-8	TRBD2	-	TRBJ2-7	CASSTRTSGYEQYF	TGTGCCAGCAGCACCCGGACTAGCGGATACGAGCAGTACTTC
TRBV6-2/TRBV6-3	TRBD2	-	TRBJ2-5	CASSQTSEINNEQYF	TGTGCCAGCAGCCAAACTAGCGAAATAAACAATGAGCAGTACTTC
TRBV20-1	-	few	TRBJ2-7	CSAKDPISYEQYF	TGCAGTGCCAAAGACCCAATTTCCTACGAGCAGTACTTC
TRBV28	-	-	TRBJ1-2	CASSLWIGDGYTF	TGTGCCAGCAGTTTATGGATAGGGGATGGCTACACCTTC
TRBV27	-	-	TRBJ2-2	CASIDGTGELFF	TGTGCCAGCATAGATGGGACCGGGGAGCTGTTTTTT
TRBV6-5	-	-	TRBJ2-5	CASSSQLETQYF	TGTGCCAGCAGTTCTCAGTTGGAGACCCAGTACTTC
TRBV7-2	TRBD1	-	TRBJ2-1	CASSLVAGGRNNEQFF	TGTGCCAGCAGCTTAGTAGCAGGGGGAAGGAACAATGAGCAGTTCTTC
TRBV19	TRBD2	-	TRBJ2-3	CASSLTSGLNPGTDTQYF	TGTGCCAGTAGTCTAACTAGCGGGCTAAATCCGGGAACAGATACGCAGTATTTT
TRBV20-1	TRBD1	-	TRBJ2-7	CSALSPRDSSYEQYF	TGCAGTGCTCTAAGTCCCCGGGACAGCTCCTACGAGCAGTACTTC
TRBV6-1	-	-	TRBJ1-5	CASSEGQPQHF	TGTGCCAGCAGTGAAGGACAGCCCCAGCATTTT
TRBV2	-	-	TRBJ1-5	CASSSQGYGQPQHF	TGTGCCAGCAGCTCACAGGGTTACGGTCAGCCCCAGCATTTT
TRBV14	-	-	TRBJ1-1	CASSRAGSTEAFF	TGTGCCAGCAGCCGCGCGGGGAGCACTGAAGCTTTCTTT